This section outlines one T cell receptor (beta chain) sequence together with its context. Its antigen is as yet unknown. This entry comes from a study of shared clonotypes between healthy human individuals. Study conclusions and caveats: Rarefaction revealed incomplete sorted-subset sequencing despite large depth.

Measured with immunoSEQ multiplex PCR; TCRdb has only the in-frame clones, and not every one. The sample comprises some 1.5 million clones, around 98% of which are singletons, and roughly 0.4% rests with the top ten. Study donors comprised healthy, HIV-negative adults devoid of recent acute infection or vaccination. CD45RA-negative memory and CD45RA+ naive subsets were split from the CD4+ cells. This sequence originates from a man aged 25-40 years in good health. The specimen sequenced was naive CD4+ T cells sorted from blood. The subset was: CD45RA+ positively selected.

The CDR3 is CASSLVIAGRTDTQYF. CDR3 DNA sequence: TGTGCCAGCAGCTTAGTGATAGCGGGGCGGACAGATACGCAGTATTTT. This rearrangement joins TRBV7-9 to TRBJ2-3; 8 nucleotides match TRBD2. Germline lookup yields CDR1 SEHNR and CDR2 FQNEAQ (reference sequence). CDR3 length: 16 amino acids. V lost 1 base, J lost 3 bases, and 6 bases stayed unmatched.